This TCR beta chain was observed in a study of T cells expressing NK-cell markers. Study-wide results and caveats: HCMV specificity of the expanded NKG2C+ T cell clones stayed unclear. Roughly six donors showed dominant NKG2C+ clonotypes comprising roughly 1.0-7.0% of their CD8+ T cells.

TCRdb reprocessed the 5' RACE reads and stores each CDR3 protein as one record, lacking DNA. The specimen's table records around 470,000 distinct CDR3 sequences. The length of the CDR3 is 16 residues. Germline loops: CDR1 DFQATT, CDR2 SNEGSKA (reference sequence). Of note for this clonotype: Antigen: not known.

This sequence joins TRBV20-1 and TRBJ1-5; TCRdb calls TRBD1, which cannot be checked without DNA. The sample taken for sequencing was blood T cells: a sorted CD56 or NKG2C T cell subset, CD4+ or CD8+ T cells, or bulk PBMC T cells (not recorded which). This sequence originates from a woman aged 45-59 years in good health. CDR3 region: CSASRGGTYSNQPQHF.